A selection of T cell receptor beta chains follows, all from one sample in a study of blood T cell repertoires in COVID-19. TCRdb keeps only in-frame clones here, not all; method: immunoSEQ multiplex PCR. The repertoire holds some 170,000 clones, with about three quarters as singletons. The source material was peripheral blood. Receptors originate from a man aged 60 to 69 with acute or convalescent COVID-19. CDR3s include the opening cysteine and the closing phenylalanine or tryptophan. A D gene is named only where the DNA matches it firmly. Clone size is given for some rows only: seen once, a few or many times, or a class if the clone is expanded.

CDR3 DNA,CDR3 protein,D gene,V gene,clone size,J gene
TGTGCCAGCAGCCTCGGGGCTAGCGGGGGCACGTACCAAGAGACCCAGTACTTC,CASSLGASGGTYQETQYF,TRBD2,TRBV7-8,NA,TRBJ2-5
TGTGCCAGCAGTTCGACAGGGAACCCCAATCAGCCCCAGCATTTT,CASSSTGNPNQPQHF,TRBD1,TRBV5-5,NA,TRBJ1-5
TGCGCCAGCAGCTTAACACCGGGACAGGGCTCCTACGAGCAGTACTTC,CASSLTPGQGSYEQYF,TRBD1,TRBV5-1,NA,TRBJ2-7
TGTGCCAGCAGCGCTACTACCGGGACATATAATTCACCCCTCCACTTT,CASSATTGTYNSPLHF,NA,TRBV7-2,NA,TRBJ1-6
TGTGCCAGCAGCCAAGAAAACATACCTAATGAAAAACTGTTTTTT,CASSQENIPNEKLFF,NA,TRBV4-2,NA,TRBJ1-4
TGTGCCAGCAGCTCAGGGGGGGCGACAGGGGGCACAGATACGCAGTATTTT,CASSSGGATGGTDTQYF,NA,TRBV7-6,NA,TRBJ2-3
TGCAGTGCACAAAGCGGGCACCAGTGGTTCTTT,CSAQSGHQWFF,NA,TRBV20-1,NA,TRBJ1-1
TGCAGCGTTGAATCTGAGGACAGGGGTAGCTACGAGCAGTACTTC,CSVESEDRGSYEQYF,TRBD1,TRBV29-1,NA,TRBJ2-7
TGTGCCACCAGCGCCCGGGACAGCCAAGAGACCCAGTACTTC,CATSARDSQETQYF,TRBD1,TRBV15,NA,TRBJ2-5
TGTGCTAGTGGTTTGGTACAGGGAGCCCCGAACACTGAAGCTTTCTTT,CASGLVQGAPNTEAFF,NA,TRBV12-5,NA,TRBJ1-1
TGTGCCTGGTCGGAGAGTAACTATGGCTACACCTTC,CAWSESNYGYTF,NA,TRBV30,NA,TRBJ1-2
TGTGCCAGCAGCCAAGAATGGGGGGACGAGCAGTACTTC,CASSQEWGDEQYF,NA,TRBV3-1/TRBV3-2,NA,TRBJ2-7
TGTGCCAGCAGCTTGTCGTCCTCTGGCTACACCTTC,CASSLSSSGYTF,NA,TRBV5-4,few,TRBJ1-2
TGTGCCAGCAGCCCAGCTCCGGGACAGGCAGTCGAGCAGTACTTC,CASSPAPGQAVEQYF,TRBD1,TRBV6-5,once,TRBJ2-7
TGTGCCACCAGTGCTCGCCAGTCGGGTACCAGCAATCAGCCCCAGCATTTT,CATSARQSGTSNQPQHF,NA,TRBV24-1,NA,TRBJ1-5
TGTGCCAGCAGCCCCCCCAGGGGTCTGAGTGTTCAGCCCCAGCATTTT,CASSPPRGLSVQPQHF,NA,TRBV7-3,NA,TRBJ1-5
TGTGCCAGCAGTGCGACAGGGAAGGGGCCCCTCCACTTT,CASSATGKGPLHF,TRBD1,TRBV27,NA,TRBJ1-6
TGTGCCTGGAGTTTAAGGGTGCTGACAGTGAACACTGAAGCTTTCTTT,CAWSLRVLTVNTEAFF,NA,TRBV30,NA,TRBJ1-1
TGTGCCAGCAGTGACAGGACAAACTTCTATGGCTACACCTTC,CASSDRTNFYGYTF,NA,TRBV6-2/TRBV6-3,few,TRBJ1-2
TGTGCCAGCAGCTTGATCGCGGTCGGCGAGCAGTACTTC,CASSLIAVGEQYF,NA,TRBV5-4,NA,TRBJ2-7
TGTGCCAGCAAAGATCTAGCGGGGTCCTACAATGAGCAGTTCTTC,CASKDLAGSYNEQFF,TRBD2,TRBV7-2,NA,TRBJ2-1
TGTGCCATCAGCACGGCGGCTGGAGACTATGGCTACACCTTC,CAISTAAGDYGYTF,NA,TRBV10-3,NA,TRBJ1-2
TGTGCCAGTACCTTGGCCACAGGGGGAGGATCACCCCTCCACTTT,CASTLATGGGSPLHF,TRBD1,TRBV19,NA,TRBJ1-6
TGTGCCAGCAGCCCCTCGGCGGCGGGAGAGACCCAGTACTTC,CASSPSAAGETQYF,NA,TRBV3-1/TRBV3-2,NA,TRBJ2-5
TGTGCCAGCAGCTCGACAGAGCACACTGAAGCTTTCTTT,CASSSTEHTEAFF,NA,TRBV5-4,NA,TRBJ1-1
TGTGCCAGCTCACCCCGGGAGCGGCGCACAGATACGCAGTATTTT,CASSPRERRTDTQYF,NA,TRBV18,once,TRBJ2-3
TGTGCCAGTAGTAGGACTAGCGGGGGGGCCCAAGAGACCCAGTACTTC,CASSRTSGGAQETQYF,TRBD2,TRBV19,NA,TRBJ2-5
TGTGCCAGCAGTTACTTTGGGGGGGGAAACACTGAAGCTTTCTTT,CASSYFGGGNTEAFF,NA,TRBV6-5,NA,TRBJ1-1
TGTGCCAGCAGTTACGACGGGGGGCCCAACACCGGGGAGCTGTTTTTT,CASSYDGGPNTGELFF,NA,TRBV6-6,NA,TRBJ2-2
TGTGCCAGCAGCAAGACAGGGAACACACCCCTCCACTTT,CASSKTGNTPLHF,TRBD1,TRBV7-8,few,TRBJ1-6
TGTGCCAGCAGTTTGGGGACTAGCGCCTACAATGAGCAGTTCTTC,CASSLGTSAYNEQFF,TRBD2,TRBV27,NA,TRBJ2-1
TGCGCCAGCAGCCAAGACCCCCGCCACGGGACACGCCCGGCGGATGGCTACACCTTC,CASSQDPRHGTRPADGYTF,NA,TRBV4-1,NA,TRBJ1-2
NA,CASSVGFGTGTFF,NA,TRBV9,NA,TRBJ1-1
TGTGCCAGCAGCGATCAGGGAACTGGGGCCAACGTCCTGACTTTC,CASSDQGTGANVLTF,NA,TRBV5-4,NA,TRBJ2-6
TGTGCCAGCAGTTTATCCGGGACTAGCGGCTACGAGCAGTACTTC,CASSLSGTSGYEQYF,TRBD2,TRBV27,NA,TRBJ2-7
TGTGCCAGCAGCTTAGTAGGGACAGGGGGTCAGCCCCAGCATTTT,CASSLVGTGGQPQHF,TRBD1,TRBV7-2,few,TRBJ1-5
TGTGCCTGGGGGTCCGGCCTCGGGGGTAAGTACGAGCAGTACTTC,CAWGSGLGGKYEQYF,NA,TRBV30,NA,TRBJ2-7
TGCAGCGCACACACGGGGAATGAGCAGTTCTTC,CSAHTGNEQFF,NA,TRBV29-1,few,TRBJ2-1
TGTGCCAGCAGCCGGTCACTAGCGGGGGGGCACGAGCAGTACTTC,CASSRSLAGGHEQYF,TRBD2,TRBV14,NA,TRBJ2-7
TGTGCCAGCAGCTTAGGATGGGCCGAGCAGTACTTC,CASSLGWAEQYF,NA,TRBV7-8,few,TRBJ2-7
TGTGCCAGCAGTTTAACTTCTCCGGGTGGCCAGCATTTT,CASSLTSPGGQHF,NA,TRBV12-3/TRBV12-4,NA,TRBJ1-5
TGCGCCAGCAGCTTGGTTACAGGAAATGTCCCCAATGAGCAGTTCTTC,CASSLVTGNVPNEQFF,NA,TRBV5-1,once,TRBJ2-1
TGCGCCAGCAGCCAAGATACTAGCGGGGTCCCAGATACGCAGTATTTT,CASSQDTSGVPDTQYF,TRBD2,TRBV4-3,once,TRBJ2-3
TGTGCCAGCAGTGCTACAGATAACTATGGCTACACCTTC,CASSATDNYGYTF,NA,TRBV6-1,NA,TRBJ1-2
TGTGCCAGTAGTATAGGTCGGGGAAACATCTACGAGCAGTACTTC,CASSIGRGNIYEQYF,NA,TRBV19,NA,TRBJ2-7
TGTGCCAGCAGTGGACCTAGCGGGGGACCCTACGAGCAGTACTTC,CASSGPSGGPYEQYF,TRBD2,TRBV25-1,NA,TRBJ2-7
TGTGCCAGCAGTTACCAAAACACAGGGAACACTGAAGCTTTCTTT,CASSYQNTGNTEAFF,NA,TRBV6-5,NA,TRBJ1-1
TGCGCCAGCAGTGAGCCCCAAGGGTGGGGGCTCCACTATGGCTACACCTTC,CASSEPQGWGLHYGYTF,NA,TRBV10-1,NA,TRBJ1-2
TGTGCCAGCAGCTTAGGACAGGGATACAATCAGCCCCAGCATTTT,CASSLGQGYNQPQHF,TRBD1,TRBV7-8,NA,TRBJ1-5
TGTGCCAGCAGCTCACGGAGGCTAGCGGGTGGAGAGCAGTTCTTC,CASSSRRLAGGEQFF,TRBD2,TRBV7-8,NA,TRBJ2-1
TGTGCCAGCAGCTTGTTCGGGGAGAATTCACCCCTCCACTTT,CASSLFGENSPLHF,NA,TRBV5-4,NA,TRBJ1-6
TGTGCCAGCCGGGTGAGGGATCGGTACGAGCAGTACTTC,CASRVRDRYEQYF,NA,TRBV27,NA,TRBJ2-7
TGTGCCAGCAGTCTTAGTGAGACCCAGTACTTC,CASSLSETQYF,NA,TRBV12-3/TRBV12-4,once,TRBJ2-5
TGTGCCAGCAGCCGAGGTCATGGCTACACCTTC,CASSRGHGYTF,NA,TRBV12-3/TRBV12-4,NA,TRBJ1-2